This T cell receptor (beta chain) stems from a study of blood T cells in healthy people across ages. Concerning this clonotype itself: This may arise from a read error, as a much more abundant clone is one base away.

The use of a sample-barcoded 5' primer and a J-beta primer mix characterized a second PCR of 7 to 11 cycles. A single record per CDR3 protein comes from TCRdb applying MiXCR to the 5' RACE reads. This table has about a million distinct CDR3 sequences, around 46% appearing once. The sequence came from a man aged 30-40 years in good health. Sequencing was carried out using blood.

The CDR3, as DNA: TGCGCCAGCAGCCAAGTAGCGGGAGGGACATACAATGGGCAGTTCTTC. Translation: CASSQVAGGTYNGQFF. The V gene is TRBV4-3, the J gene TRBJ2-1; TRBD2 matches at 11 bases. The CDR3 covers 16 residues. Germline V gene lookup returns CDR1 LGHNA and CDR2 YSLEER.